The 26 T cell receptor beta chains listed next were all sequenced from one sample in a study of blood T cells in healthy people across ages. The second PCR ran roughly 7 to 12 cycles with a sample-barcoded 5' primer and J-beta primers. TCRdb itself ran the 5' RACE reads through MiXCR, one entry per CDR3 protein. The table shows around 900,000 distinct CDR3 sequences, with 51% occurring only once. The specimen sequenced was blood. Source of these receptors: a woman aged 60 to 75 in good health.

Here the CDR3 DNA reads TGTGCCAGCAGCCAGCAGACAGGTCTATCTTACAATGAGCAGTTCTTC. It yields the protein CASSQQTGLSYNEQFF. The V gene is TRBV14, the J gene TRBJ2-1; possible D gene TRBD1, 6 bases. Trimming cost V 3 bases and J 4 bases, with 16 bases left between them. The germline gives CDR1 SGHDN, CDR2 FVKESK. CDR3 length equals 16 residues. The full variable domain, in which reference TRBV14 and TRBJ2-1 provide the parts outside the CDR3, is EAGVTQFPSHSVIEKGQTVTLRCDPISGHDNLYWYRRVMGKEIKFLLHFVKESKQDESGMPNNRFLAERTGGTYSTLKVQPAELEDSGVYFCASSQQTGLSYNEQFFGPGTRLTVL.

This chain joins TRBV7-2 and TRBJ1-2; D remains ambiguous. Per the germline V gene, CDR1 is SGHTA and CDR2 is FQGNSA. V was clipped by 3 bases and J by 0 bases, with 8 bases between them. The CDR3 extends over 14 amino acids. DNA for the CDR3: TGTGCCAGCAGCTTTAGGGAAACTAACTATGGCTACACCTTC. Its protein product is CASSFRETNYGYTF.

The chain uses TRBV14 and TRBJ2-7; either TRBD1 or TRBD2 may fit D (6 bases each). V dropped 4 bases and J dropped 0 bases, with 16 bases sitting between them. This CDR3 is 16 amino acids long. The germline V gene has CDR1 SGHDN and CDR2 FVKESK. The CDR3 DNA reads TGTGCCAGCAGCCCGGGGGCAGGGATTGTCTCCTACGAGCAGTACTTC. It encodes CASSPGAGIVSYEQYF.

The V gene is TRBV28, the J gene TRBJ2-7; perhaps TRBD1 as D (6 bases). Germline V CDR1 and CDR2: MDHEN, SYDVKM. Between the trimmed V and J ends, which lost 3 bases and 5 bases, there was a span of 35 bases. CDR3 length equals 21 residues. Written as DNA, the CDR3 is TGTGCCAGCAGTTTTAATTGGTCCTGGGGCCAACAGGGAAGTCCATCCGACGAGCAGTACTTC. It specifies CASSFNWSWGQQGSPSDEQYF.

This clonotype was counted a few times. The chain uses TRBV29-1 and TRBJ2-1; 10 bases fit TRBD2. The germline CDR1 and CDR2 sequences are SQVTM and ANQGSEA. V lost 4 bases, J lost 7 bases, and 7 bases stayed unmatched. The CDR3 length is 14 residues. DNA for the CDR3: TGCAGCGTTGGGGTACTAGCGGGATTGAATGAGCAGTTCTTC. Its protein product is CSVGVLAGLNEQFF.

V and J are TRBV4-3 and TRBJ2-1; weak D call: TRBD2 (6 bases). Germline CDR1 LGHNA, CDR2 YSLEER. Trimming removed 1 base from V and 4 bases from J, with 14 bases in between. The CDR3 is 16 amino acids. This chain's CDR3 is CASSQAGGGPYNEQFF. Written as DNA, the CDR3 is TGCGCCAGCAGCCAAGCTGGGGGAGGCCCTTACAATGAGCAGTTCTTC.

The CDR3 DNA sequence: TGCAGTGCTAGAGATGATGACAGGGCGGCTGAAAAACTGTTTTTT. Encoded protein: CSARDDDRAAEKLFF. This chain connects TRBV20-1 to TRBJ1-4; 7 bases are shared with TRBD1. V dropped 0 bases and J dropped 7; count of bases not matched to a gene: 8. The CDR3 runs 15 residues. Per the germline V gene, CDR1 is DFQATT and CDR2 is SNEGSKA (reference sequence).

The rearrangement links TRBV7-2 to TRBJ2-3; D call uncertain. V dropped 3 bases and J dropped 2 bases, with 12 bases sitting between them. Per the germline V gene, CDR1 is SGHTA and CDR2 is FQGNSA. The CDR3 totals 15 residues. The CDR3 bases are TGTGCCAGCAGCTTTTCGACCAGGCTCACAGATACGCAGTATTTT. This codes for CASSFSTRLTDTQYF.

The V and J genes are TRBV7-2 and TRBJ2-1; D call uncertain. In germline, CDR1 is SGHTA, CDR2 FQGNSA. The CDR3 contains 12 residues. Trimming stripped 4 bases from V and 3 bases from J, with 4 bases between. CDR3 amino acids: CASSYYYNEQFF. The CDR3 DNA follows: TGTGCCAGCAGCTACTACTACAATGAGCAGTTCTTC.

This chain's CDR3 is CASSPEALGGTQYF. The CDR3, as DNA: TGCGCCAGCAGCCCCGAGGCCCTGGGGGGGACCCAGTACTTC. V and J are TRBV4-3 and TRBJ2-5; tentatively, D is TRBD2 (6 bases). Germline V gives CDR1 LGHNA, CDR2 YSLEER. V shed 4 bases and J shed 7 bases, with 16 bases lying between them. The CDR3 runs to 14 residues.

CDR3 in amino acids: CASSSRDNRYEQYF. CDR3 sequence (DNA): TGTGCCAGCAGCTCCCGGGACAACCGCTACGAGCAGTACTTC. This chain connects TRBV7-9 to TRBJ2-7, with D maybe TRBD1 (6 bases). Germline V CDR1 and CDR2: SEHNR, FQNEAQ (reference sequence). This CDR3 has 14 amino acids. With 4 bases removed from V and 3 bases from J, the gap between germline ends came to 13 bases.

The J gene is TRBJ2-4, the V gene TRBV5-1; perhaps TRBD2 as D (6 bases). The better agreement between TRBJ2-5 and the DNA end casts doubt on the J call. The germline V gene has CDR1 SGHRS and CDR2 YFSETQ. The CDR3 contains 14 residues. The CDR3 DNA is TGCGCCAGCAGCTGGGGGGAGCCTGTAGAGACCCAGTACTTC. This codes for CASSWGEPVETQYF.

The CDR3 sequence: CSARQLKNIQYF. CDR3 DNA: TGCAGTGCTCGACAGTTAAAAAACATTCAGTACTTC. J is TRBJ2-5 and V is TRBV20-1; perhaps TRBD1 as D (5 bases). Judging by the DNA end, TRBJ2-4 fits better; the J call may be wrong. Germline V gives CDR1 DFQATT, CDR2 SNEGSKA (reference sequence). The CDR3 is made up of 12 amino acids.

This clonotype was detected only a few times. V is TRBV7-2 and J is TRBJ2-3; 9 nucleotides match TRBD1. CDR3 length equals 16 residues. J was trimmed by 4 bases and V by 5 bases; bases with no gene match: 10. Per the germline V gene, CDR1 is SGHTA and CDR2 is FQGNSA. Here the CDR3 DNA reads TGTGCCAGCAGCACGACACCGGGACAGGGTGCAGATACGCAGTATTTT. This encodes CASSTTPGQGADTQYF.

The V gene is TRBV29-1, the J gene TRBJ2-7; the match to TRBD2 covers 10 bases. The V and J ends lost 5 bases and 7 bases, in that order; junction bases with no gene match: 11. This CDR3 region has 14 residues. From germline, CDR1 is SQVTM and CDR2 ANQGSEA. Here the CDR3 DNA reads TGCAGCGTTTTAGCGGGAGGTACCTACAATGAGCAGTACTTC. This sequence encodes CSVLAGGTYNEQYF.

This chain connects TRBV11-2 to TRBJ2-3; TRBD2 might be the D (5 bases). Per the germline V gene, CDR1 is SGHAT and CDR2 is FQNNGV. Deletions cut 4 bases from V and 5 bases from J, with 22 bases between. This CDR3 region has 17 residues. CDR3 coding DNA: TGTGCCAGCAGCTCTCGACTGAGCGGAGGAGTAGAAGATACGCAGTATTTT. This codes for CASSSRLSGGVEDTQYF.

The V and J genes are TRBV6-2 or TRBV6-3 and TRBJ2-3; either TRBD1 or TRBD2 may fit D (5 bases each). Germline values: CDR1 MNHEY, CDR2 SVGEGT. This CDR3 comprises 18 residues. V was clipped by 0 bases and J by 2 bases, with 18 bases between them. The CDR3 coding sequence is TGTGCCAGCAGTTACTCTGGCGCGACTCGGGGCCACACAGATACGCAGTATTTT. It translates to CASSYSGATRGHTDTQYF.

This clonotype turned up a few times. The chain has TRBV24-1 and TRBJ1-5; D is undetermined. The CDR3 is 14 residues long. The germline gives CDR1 KGHDR, CDR2 SFDVKD. V was cut by 12 bases and J by 4 bases, with 18 bases left in between. CDR3 coding DNA: TGTGCCCCCACACGGGGTTACTTGAATCAGCCCCAGCATTTT. The encoded protein is CAPTRGYLNQPQHF.

V is TRBV7-3 and J is TRBJ2-3; the D is unclear. The germline gives CDR1 SGHTA, CDR2 FQGTGA. The CDR3 loop spans 13 amino acids. Trimming shortened V by 5 bases and J by 3 bases, and 9 bases separated the two germline ends. The CDR3 is CASSPHATDTQYF. CDR3 nucleotides: TGTGCCAGCAGCCCCCACGCAACAGATACGCAGTATTTT.

This clonotype was seen more than once but under ten times. The rearrangement links TRBV12-3 or TRBV12-4 to TRBJ1-1; D might be TRBD1 (5 bases). The CDR3 totals 14 residues. V lost 8 bases, J lost 6 bases, and 19 bases lay in between. CDR3 loop: CASGALDMDAEAFF. CDR3 sequence (DNA): TGTGCCAGCGGGGCGTTGGATATGGACGCTGAAGCTTTCTTT.

Concerning this clonotype: A read error may produce the germline difference seen at one junction end. This rearrangement joins TRBV7-2 to TRBJ2-7; 15 bases line up with TRBD2. The length of the CDR3 is 16 residues. Germline V gene lookup returns CDR1 SGHTA and CDR2 FQGNSA. The CDR3 sequence is CVSSLILGLAGGPQYF. Written as DNA, the CDR3 is TGTGTCAGCAGCTTAATCTTGGGACTAGCGGGAGGCCCGCAGTACTTC.

Comments on this clonotype: The junction departs from the called germline gene at one end, perhaps through a read error. This rearrangement joins TRBV7-3 to TRBJ2-5; 8 bases are shared with TRBD2. This CDR3 comprises 16 residues. Germline V gene sequence: CDR1 SGHTA, CDR2 FQGTGA. Written as DNA, the CDR3 is TGCGCCAGCAGCTTAACGGGGGCTACTAGCGGCGGGACCCAGTACTTC. Protein product: CASSLTGATSGGTQYF. Full variable domain (remainder filled in from reference TRBV7-3 and TRBJ2-5): GAGVSQTPSNKVTEKGKYVELRCDPISGHTALYWYRQSLGQGPEFLIYFQGTGAADDSGLPNDRFFAVRPEGSVSTLKIQRTERGDSAVYLCASSLTGATSGGTQYFGPGTRLLVL.

The J gene is TRBJ2-1, the V gene TRBV30; D is perhaps TRBD1 (5 bases). Germline V lookup: CDR1 GTSNPN, CDR2 SVGIG (reference sequence). V shed 7 bases and J shed 2 bases, with 18 bases lying between them. This CDR3 region has 15 residues. The CDR3 DNA follows: TGTGCCTCAGGGTTTGATTTGGACACCTACAATGAGCAGTTCTTC. It encodes CASGFDLDTYNEQFF.

As regards this clonotype: A much larger clonotype is one base distant, so this may be a read error. The chain uses TRBV7-2 and TRBJ2-1, with TRBD1 as a possible D gene (6 bases). The better agreement between TRBJ2-7 and the DNA end casts doubt on the J call. Germline V gene data show CDR1 as SGHTA and CDR2 as FQGNSA. The CDR3 sequence is 16 residues long. CDR3 coding DNA: TGTGCCAGCAGCTCCATGCCGACAGGTTCTTACAATGAGCAGTACTTC. The encoded protein is CASSSMPTGSYNEQYF.

V is TRBV20-1 and J is TRBJ2-1; no clear D gene. Looked up from germline, CDR1 is DFQATT and CDR2 is SNEGSKA (reference sequence). The length of the CDR3 is 12 residues. V was shortened by 4 bases and J by 6 bases, with 10 bases between the two germline ends. The CDR3 DNA reads as TGCAGTGCTACAATGCTCGGCAATGAGCAGTTCTTC. This gives the protein CSATMLGNEQFF.

This clonotype occurred a few times. The chain carries TRBV20-1 and TRBJ1-1; possible D gene TRBD1, 6 bases. The V end lost 0 bases, the J end lost 1 base, and 18 bases lay between the germline ends. CDR1 is DFQATT and CDR2 is SNEGSKA in the germline V gene (reference sequence). This CDR3 comprises 17 residues. CDR3 sequence: CSARDWVSQTGNTEAFF. The CDR3 region has the DNA TGCAGTGCTAGAGATTGGGTTTCCCAGACAGGGAACACTGAAGCTTTCTTT.